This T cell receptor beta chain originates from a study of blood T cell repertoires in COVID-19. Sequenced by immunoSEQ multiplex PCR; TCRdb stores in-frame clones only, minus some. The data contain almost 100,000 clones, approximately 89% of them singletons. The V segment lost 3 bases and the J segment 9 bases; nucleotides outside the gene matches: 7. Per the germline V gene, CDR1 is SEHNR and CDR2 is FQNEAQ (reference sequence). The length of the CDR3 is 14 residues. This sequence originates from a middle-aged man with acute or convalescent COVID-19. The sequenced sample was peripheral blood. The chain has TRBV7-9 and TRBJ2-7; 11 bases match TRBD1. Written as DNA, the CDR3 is TGTGCCAGCAGCTTGGGGACAGGGGGGGTTGTGCAGTACTTC. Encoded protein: CASSLGTGGVVQYF.